This T cell receptor (beta chain) is drawn from a study of shared clonotypes between healthy human individuals. Trimming at V came to 7 bases and at J to 4 bases, leaving 7 bases not matched to a gene. There are 15 residues in the CDR3. Germline V CDR1 and CDR2: WSHSY, SAAADI. Data came from immunoSEQ multiplex PCR; TCRdb stores just in-frame clones and leaves some out. The sample includes 1.5 million to 2.5 million clones, about 95% of them seen just once. CD45RO-negative, CCR7-selected cells formed the naive CD8 fraction, which excluded terminally differentiated effector memory CD45RA+ cells. The sequence came from a man aged 18 to 35 in good health. V and J are TRBV10-2 and TRBJ2-3; 11 nucleotides align to TRBD2. Sequencing was carried out using naive CD8+ T cells sorted from blood. The CDR3 spells CASTLPSGGPDTQYF. The CDR3 nucleotides are TGCGCCAGCACCCTGCCTAGCGGGGGGCCAGATACGCAGTATTTT.